This is a list of T cell receptor beta chains from one sample in a study of cytomegalovirus exposure and HLA in healthy donors. The table came from immunoSEQ multiplex PCR; TCRdb's copy has only in-frame clones and leaves some out. This listing includes approximately 120,000 clones. Sequencing was done on a sample of PBMCs. The receptors shown here come from a woman aged 60-75 years in good health and CMV-seronegative. Both conserved end residues are part of each CDR3. The D gene is left open where the match is weak.

d_call	j_call	v_call	cdr3_aa	cdr3_nt
TRBD1	TRBJ1-6	TRBV27	CASSPSGQGTSPLHF	TGTGCCAGCAGTCCAAGCGGACAGGGGACTTCACCCCTCCACTTT
TRBD1	TRBJ1-1	TRBV5-4	CASSHRGATNTEAFF	TGTGCCAGCAGCCACAGGGGAGCAACGAACACTGAAGCTTTCTTT
.	TRBJ2-2	TRBV30	CAWSIVAANTGELFF	TGTGCCTGGAGTATAGTAGCGGCGAACACCGGGGAGCTGTTTTTT
TRBD1	TRBJ2-3	TRBV27	CASSRQGSFILTDTQYF	TGTGCCAGCAGTAGACAGGGGTCCTTTATTTTGACAGATACGCAGTATTTT
TRBD1	TRBJ2-7	TRBV19	CASSRQGGYGEQYF	TGTGCCAGTAGTCGCCAAGGGGGCTATGGCGAGCAGTACTTC
.	TRBJ1-4	TRBV10-1	CAPTQGLEKLFF	TGCGCCCCCACTCAGGGACTCGAAAAACTGTTTTTT
TRBD1	TRBJ2-2	TRBV28	CASTPGIGTGKVNGELFF	TGTGCCAGCACTCCTGGGATCGGGACAGGGAAGGTTAACGGGGAGCTGTTTTTT
TRBD1	TRBJ1-3	TRBV29-1	CSVEVPDRGYLGPSGNTIYF	TGCAGCGTTGAAGTCCCCGACAGGGGCTATTTGGGCCCCTCTGGAAACACCATATATTTT
.	TRBJ1-1	TRBV18	CASSPFSGIGSVGVEAFF	TGTGCCAGCTCACCATTCTCGGGGATAGGTTCCGTTGGAGTTGAAGCTTTCTTT
.	TRBJ2-7	TRBV5-1	CASSGPTSGSNEQYF	TGCGCCAGCAGCGGTCCGACTTCCGGGTCCAACGAGCAGTACTTC
TRBD2	TRBJ2-6	TRBV23-1	CASSQVRGVAGANVLTF	TGCGCCAGCAGTCAGGTTCGGGGGGTTGCTGGGGCCAACGTCCTGACTTTC
TRBD2	TRBJ2-2	TRBV5-4	CASSFGLAGGPGTGELFF	TGTGCCAGCAGCTTTGGACTAGCGGGAGGGCCCGGCACCGGGGAGCTGTTTTTT
.	TRBJ2-2	TRBV7-3	CASSLTGSGGTGELFF	TGTGCCAGCAGCCTGACAGGGTCCGGGGGCACCGGGGAGCTGTTTTTT
TRBD2	TRBJ2-1	TRBV4-2	CASSQGTSSYNEQFF	TGTGCCAGCAGCCAGGGGACTAGCTCCTACAATGAGCAGTTCTTC
TRBD2	TRBJ2-3	TRBV5-4	CASSPLGEGDTQYF	TGTGCCAGCAGCCCGCTGGGGGAGGGGGATACGCAGTATTTT
TRBD1	TRBJ2-7	TRBV10-3	CAISGPDDRGYEQYF	TGTGCCATCAGTGGGCCCGACGACAGGGGCTACGAGCAGTACTTC
.	TRBJ1-3	TRBV9	CASTLGGSSGNTIYF	TGTGCCAGCACCCTCGGGGGGAGCTCTGGAAACACCATATATTTT
.	TRBJ2-7	TRBV30	CAWVGTFTYEQYF	TGTGCCTGGGTTGGTACATTTACCTACGAGCAGTACTTC
.	TRBJ1-2	TRBV5-5	CASSPDAGSYTF	TGTGCCAGCAGCCCGGACGCCGGGAGCTACACCTTC
.	TRBJ1-5	TRBV4-1	CASSQDWQGQRGNQPQHF	TGCGCCAGCAGCCAAGACTGGCAGGGCCAGCGGGGGAATCAGCCCCAGCATTTT
TRBD2	TRBJ2-1	TRBV5-6	CASSLEASGGYSSYNEQFF	TGTGCCAGCAGCTTGGAGGCTAGCGGGGGATATAGCTCCTACAATGAGCAGTTCTTC
TRBD1	TRBJ1-5	TRBV18	CASSNDREQPQHF	TGTGCCAGCTCAAACGACAGGGAACAGCCCCAGCATTTT
TRBD1	TRBJ1-1	TRBV28	CASTDAGGTEAFF	TGTGCCAGCACCGATGCAGGGGGCACTGAAGCTTTCTTT
.	TRBJ1-3	TRBV5-1	CASRWTVSGNTIYF	TGCGCCAGCAGATGGACAGTATCTGGAAACACCATATATTTT
TRBD1	TRBJ1-2	TRBV29-1	CSVDKMGTGLNYGYTF	TGCAGCGTTGACAAGATGGGGACAGGTTTGAACTATGGCTACACCTTC
.	TRBJ1-3	TRBV6-5	CASRMGGGNTIYF	TGTGCCAGCAGGATGGGGGGTGGAAACACCATATATTTT
TRBD2	TRBJ2-3	TRBV28	CASSPGGGVDTQYF	TGTGCCAGCAGCCCGGGCGGGGGTGTCGATACGCAGTATTTT
TRBD1	TRBJ1-2	TRBV4-1	CASSQGDSNWQHF	TGCGCCAGCAGCCAAGGGGACAGCAACTGGCAACACTTC
.	TRBJ2-1	TRBV4-1	CASSQMDSPYNEQFF	TGCGCCAGCAGCCAGATGGACAGTCCTTACAATGAGCAGTTCTTC
.	TRBJ1-1	TRBV7-9	CASSSTRANTEAFF	TGTGCCAGCAGCTCCACCAGGGCGAACACTGAAGCTTTCTTT
.	TRBJ2-2	TRBV28	CASTALRWNTGELFF	TGTGCCAGCACTGCCTTGCGCTGGAACACCGGGGAGCTGTTTTTT
TRBD1	TRBJ2-7	TRBV7-9	CASSSGTGAYEQYF	TGTGCCAGCAGCTCCGGGACAGGGGCCTACGAGCAGTACTTC
TRBD2	TRBJ2-2	TRBV27	CASSSDGGAGELFF	TGTGCCAGCAGTTCGGATGGGGGGGCCGGGGAGCTGTTTTTT
.	TRBJ1-1	TRBV27	CASSLAENTEAFF	TGTGCCAGCAGTTTAGCAGAGAACACTGAAGCTTTCTTT
.	TRBJ1-6	TRBV6-1	CASSALQEPLHF	TGTGCCAGCAGTGCGCTCCAGGAACCCCTCCACTTT
TRBD1	TRBJ2-1	TRBV5-1	CASSLAQGANEQFF	TGCGCCAGCAGCTTGGCCCAGGGGGCCAATGAGCAGTTCTTC
TRBD1	TRBJ1-2	TRBV7-9	CASSLGTALGGIYGYTF	TGTGCCAGCAGCTTGGGGACAGCATTAGGGGGGATCTATGGCTACACCTTC
.	TRBJ2-1	TRBV4-1	CASSQDSVYNEQFF	TGCGCCAGCAGCCAGGACAGTGTCTACAATGAGCAGTTCTTC